These T cell receptor beta chains were read from a single sample in a study of blood T cell repertoires in COVID-19. Profiling relied on immunoSEQ multiplex PCR, and the TCRdb table lists in-frame clones only, not all of them. Of 70,000 to 95,000 clones in the sample, roughly 92% were seen once. Sequences were obtained from peripheral blood. The receptors were gathered from a woman aged 55 to 70 with active COVID-19. Both conserved end residues are trimmed from each CDR3.

cdr3_length: 10; v_call: TRBV6-6; j_call: TRBJ2-2; cdr3_aa: ASSSHTGELF
cdr3_length: 12; v_call: TRBV28; j_call: TRBJ2-7; cdr3_aa: ASSLGGSGGEQY
cdr3_length: 12; v_call: TRBV6-5; j_call: TRBJ1-1; cdr3_aa: ASSSLTGNTEAF
cdr3_length: 9; v_call: TRBV20-1; j_call: TRBJ2-1; cdr3_aa: SARTSNEQF
cdr3_length: 13; v_call: TRBV7-6; j_call: TRBJ1-1; cdr3_aa: ASSLARGGNTEAF
cdr3_length: 13; v_call: TRBV14; j_call: TRBJ1-1; cdr3_aa: ASSPMTEVGTEAF
cdr3_length: 11; v_call: TRBV7-8; j_call: TRBJ2-1; cdr3_aa: ASSLESYNEQF
cdr3_length: 12; v_call: TRBV19; j_call: TRBJ1-2; cdr3_aa: ASNRAGSGYGYT
cdr3_length: 11; v_call: TRBV5-1; j_call: TRBJ1-2; cdr3_aa: ASSSTPGQGYT
cdr3_length: 10; v_call: TRBV27; j_call: TRBJ1-2; cdr3_aa: ASSFLGVSYT
cdr3_length: 14; v_call: TRBV9; j_call: TRBJ1-2; cdr3_aa: ASSVAHYGAHYGYT
cdr3_length: 12; v_call: TRBV2; j_call: TRBJ2-1; cdr3_aa: ASSKGQGAGEQF
cdr3_length: 12; v_call: TRBV14; j_call: TRBJ2-7; cdr3_aa: ASSQVAGEHEQY
cdr3_length: 16; v_call: TRBV9; j_call: TRBJ2-7; cdr3_aa: ASSPWRGQLAGPYEQY
cdr3_length: 14; v_call: TRBV11-2; j_call: TRBJ2-2; cdr3_aa: ASSGLAGAGTGELF
cdr3_length: 13; v_call: TRBV7-2; j_call: TRBJ1-5; cdr3_aa: ASSLAGQGGQPQH
cdr3_length: 14; v_call: TRBV30; j_call: TRBJ2-3; cdr3_aa: AWSPTGSPDTDTQY
cdr3_length: 12; v_call: TRBV10-3; j_call: TRBJ2-7; cdr3_aa: ALAKQGSSYEQY
cdr3_length: 21; v_call: TRBV28; j_call: TRBJ2-6; cdr3_aa: ASSSKLAAGVILRSSGANVLT
cdr3_length: 12; v_call: TRBV6-5; j_call: TRBJ1-3; cdr3_aa: ASSPGVRGNTIY
cdr3_length: 12; v_call: TRBV5-4; j_call: TRBJ2-1; cdr3_aa: ASSSPGQVNEQF
cdr3_length: 11; v_call: TRBV24-1; j_call: TRBJ2-7; cdr3_aa: ATSDPPGYEQY
cdr3_length: 14; v_call: TRBV19; j_call: TRBJ1-5; cdr3_aa: ASSTLGQTHNQPQH
cdr3_length: 12; v_call: TRBV5-1; j_call: TRBJ1-2; cdr3_aa: ASSLPGGGHGYT
cdr3_length: 14; v_call: TRBV7-8; j_call: TRBJ1-3; cdr3_aa: ASSLGGLSSGNTIY
cdr3_length: 11; v_call: TRBV28; j_call: TRBJ2-2; cdr3_aa: ASRGEGAGELF
cdr3_length: 12; v_call: TRBV28; j_call: TRBJ2-7; cdr3_aa: ASNSNRGRREQY
cdr3_length: 10; v_call: TRBV10-2; j_call: TRBJ1-2; cdr3_aa: ASSQDRGGYT
cdr3_length: 12; v_call: TRBV30; j_call: TRBJ1-4; cdr3_aa: AWSVSGNNEKLF
cdr3_length: 15; v_call: TRBV6-2/TRBV6-3; j_call: TRBJ2-3; cdr3_aa: ASSYGIAGASTDTQY
cdr3_length: 12; v_call: TRBV4-3; j_call: TRBJ1-2; cdr3_aa: ASSQDLGGHGHT
cdr3_length: 13; v_call: TRBV6-5; j_call: TRBJ1-4; cdr3_aa: ASSSGQGSDEKLF
cdr3_length: 13; v_call: TRBV6-5; j_call: TRBJ1-1; cdr3_aa: ASRPLGHPNTEAF
cdr3_length: 12; v_call: TRBV7-2; j_call: TRBJ1-3; cdr3_aa: ASSLSPGGNTIY
cdr3_length: 11; v_call: TRBV5-1; j_call: TRBJ1-1; cdr3_aa: ASSGGKNTEAF
cdr3_length: 11; v_call: TRBV28; j_call: TRBJ2-7; cdr3_aa: ATGQPLSYEQY
cdr3_length: 10; v_call: TRBV5-1; j_call: TRBJ2-1; cdr3_aa: ASSLQGYEQF
cdr3_length: 13; v_call: TRBV5-1; j_call: TRBJ1-2; cdr3_aa: ASSLWTAANYGYT
cdr3_length: 12; v_call: TRBV6-5; j_call: TRBJ1-6; cdr3_aa: ASSYRGHLSPLH
cdr3_length: 13; v_call: TRBV5-6; j_call: TRBJ1-4; cdr3_aa: ASSLAPGTNEKLF
cdr3_length: 11; v_call: TRBV14; j_call: TRBJ2-3; cdr3_aa: ASLLYSTDTQY
cdr3_length: 13; v_call: TRBV5-1; j_call: TRBJ2-7; cdr3_aa: ASSLETGGEYEQY
cdr3_length: 13; v_call: TRBV2; j_call: TRBJ2-5; cdr3_aa: ASGGGADRQETQY
cdr3_length: 9; v_call: TRBV2; j_call: TRBJ1-2; cdr3_aa: ASARNYGYT
cdr3_length: 13; v_call: TRBV6-2/TRBV6-3; j_call: TRBJ1-1; cdr3_aa: ASSYGGTGGDEAF
cdr3_length: 12; v_call: TRBV2; j_call: TRBJ1-1; cdr3_aa: ASSGQGRITEAF
cdr3_length: 11; v_call: TRBV28; j_call: TRBJ2-5; cdr3_aa: ASSFGEVETQY
cdr3_length: 13; v_call: TRBV11-2; j_call: TRBJ1-2; cdr3_aa: ASSLDATGNYGYT
cdr3_length: 13; v_call: TRBV10-3; j_call: TRBJ2-7; cdr3_aa: AISELVVSSYEQY
cdr3_length: 11; v_call: TRBV10-3; j_call: TRBJ1-1; cdr3_aa: AISESLDFEAF
cdr3_length: 9; v_call: TRBV10-3; j_call: TRBJ2-7; cdr3_aa: AISKGDEQY
cdr3_length: 13; v_call: TRBV28; j_call: TRBJ1-6; cdr3_aa: ASSSIQSYNSPLH
cdr3_length: 13; v_call: TRBV6-1; j_call: TRBJ2-2; cdr3_aa: ASSEYSLNTGELF
cdr3_length: 11; v_call: TRBV19; j_call: TRBJ2-3; cdr3_aa: ASSPADIHTQY
cdr3_length: 12; v_call: TRBV5-4; j_call: TRBJ2-5; cdr3_aa: ASSLTSGKETQY
cdr3_length: 10; v_call: TRBV5-1; j_call: TRBJ2-5; cdr3_aa: ASKRTEETQY
cdr3_length: 12; v_call: TRBV30; j_call: TRBJ2-6; cdr3_aa: ALRSISGANVLT